This record looks at one T cell receptor (beta chain) sequence and its context. Its antigen is not yet known. The sample holds no much larger clone one base away, and base qualities are not on file. This specimen's time point label, interpreted: baseline pretreatment blood. Taken with the paper, the label for treatment or condition translates to: 15 Gy SBRT to primary tumor, nephrectomy 4 weeks later. To follow tumor-enriched clonotypes, serial peripheral blood was collected from radiation-treated patients at baseline and at 2 weeks and 4 weeks after SBRT. All patients had renal cell carcinoma with clear cell pathology. The QIAamp DNA Blood Mini Kit (Qiagen) was used to prepare genomic DNA for TCR sequencing. The analyses included just those samples that passed every quality control check. This record comes from a study of radiation and T cells in renal cell carcinoma (dated by TCRdb to about 2020). Turning to the overall study: The samples were drawn from a clinical trial, where primary renal cell carcinomas were treated with 15 Gy of stereotactic body radiation therapy and then removed by nephrectomy 4 weeks afterward. In total, 50 to 55 samples underwent TCR beta sequencing: approximately 25 tumors plus 27 peripheral blood samples. In the 53 samples combined, fewer than 5 million unique CDR3 nucleotide sequences were found, encoding about 2.7 million unique CDR3 amino acid sequences.

Study-level results and caveats: In blood, the top tumor clonotypes increased between baseline and 2 weeks post-radiation and then shrank by 4 weeks, which suggests that tumor-resident clones expanded only transiently. Tracking of blood repertoire dynamics stopped at less than 5 weeks after treatment, with no follow-up past that point. Effects of radiation dose or scheduling on the TCR repertoire could not be addressed with the single-armed trial design. No pretreatment tumor biopsies were available, so the baseline intratumoral presence of clonotypes could not be determined.

V drops 5 bases and J drops 2 bases, leaving 13 bases in between. The CDR3 covers 15 residues, taking in both the cysteine and the phenylalanine. Here the CDR3 DNA is all that survives: 45 bases in frame from base 1. The germline V gene (reference sequence) gives CDR1 as LNHDA and CDR2 as SQIVND. TCR beta libraries were generated from genomic DNA with the immunoSEQ kit, following the manufacturer's recommendations. For library preparation, a first multiplex PCR was performed with proprietary primers, followed by a second PCR in which unique barcodes were added, and bead cleanups were performed after each round. A positive control reaction and a negative control reaction, both provided in the kit, were run with every batch of samples. The final libraries were assessed on an Agilent 4200 TapeStation D1000 ScreenTape, pooled by volume, and quantified by qPCR. Sequencing ran on an Illumina NextSeq500 with a MidOutput 150-cycle cartridge, using 156 Read1 and 15 Index1 cycles with kit custom primers. The pooled library was loaded at 0.9 to 1 pM, with a roughly 22% PhiX control spiked in. The authors processed their data as follows. Vendor-processed data were analyzed in R, with a clonotype defined as all T cells sharing the same CDR3 nucleotide sequence. In the clone abundance analyses, frequencies in each sample were normalized to that sample's 10,000 most abundant clones. Public T cell clones, which averaged fewer than five per sample, were excluded before analysis. Tumor-enriched and baseline blood-enriched clonotypes were defined by at least a 32-fold difference in abundance between compartments. A beta-binomial differential abundance model was used to identify clonotypes that expanded or contracted between blood time points. Tumor-blood repertoire similarity was measured with the Baroni-Urbani and Buser coefficient, and group comparisons used two-tailed Wilcoxon tests in R. What TCRdb holds here is the immuneACCESS table cut down to in-frame rearrangements. Part of the clones is not present; checked against another copy, under half of the missing clones reflect an unresolved V gene, and the others are unexplained. For V, J and clone size, that table is used; D and trimming come from the DNA. In this sample the table shows some 150,000 clones, around 78% of which occur a single time. Less than 25% of the sample rests with the top ten.

Sequences were derived from blood, sampled from a patient whose treatment included radiotherapy and nephrectomy. The origin of this receptor is a woman aged 50 to 60 with renal cell carcinoma. The sequence joins TRBV19 to TRBJ1-5; the D region possibly corresponds to TRBD1 (5 bases align). Read as DNA, the sequence is TGTGCCAGTAGTCCAAGAGAAGGGGGCAATCAGCCCCAGCATTTT. This encodes CASSPREGGNQPQHF.